These 32 T cell receptor beta chains came from one sample sequenced in a study of shared clonotypes between healthy human individuals. Assay: immunoSEQ multiplex PCR; the TCRdb copy retains only in-frame clones and omits some. The sample carries about 680,000 clones, around 78% recorded once. Sequenced input: memory CD4+ T cells sorted from blood. Noted subset: CD45RA-negative fraction. These receptors all stem from a woman in her twenties or thirties in good health.

Notes on this clone: At the DNA level, this CDR3 is encoded by other sequences in the same sample as well. The chain couples TRBV28 to TRBJ2-1, with 8 bases matching TRBD2. The junction had 4 bases not matched to a gene; V was cut back by 5 bases and J by 4 bases. CDR3 length: 14 amino acids. Germline V gene lookup returns CDR1 MDHEN and CDR2 SYDVKM. The CDR3 DNA sequence: TGTGCCAGCAGTCTTCGGGGGGGGTACAATGAGCAGTTCTTC. It encodes CASSLRGGYNEQFF.

To note about this clone: The same CDR3 arises from other DNA sequences in this sample as well. The CDR3 loop is CASSQDQGTNEKLFF. DNA for the CDR3: TGCGCCAGCAGCCAAGATCAGGGTACTAATGAAAAACTGTTTTTT. V and J are TRBV4-1 and TRBJ1-4, with D maybe TRBD1 (5 bases). The germline CDR1 and CDR2 sequences are MGHRA and YSYEKL. Trimming took 0 bases from V and 2 from J, leaving 7 bases between them. The length of the CDR3 is 15 residues.

This sequence joins TRBV5-1 and TRBJ2-7; 8 bases fit TRBD2. The V segment lost 1 base and the J segment 7 bases; nucleotides outside the gene matches: 10. Germline assignment: CDR1 SGHRS and CDR2 YFSETQ. The CDR3 is made up of 15 amino acids. The CDR3 protein is CASSLTTSGPREQYF. The CDR3 DNA is TGCGCCAGCAGCTTGACAACTAGCGGCCCAAGAGAGCAGTACTTC.

Written as DNA, the CDR3 is TGTGCCAGCAAGGCGGTCTATAGCAATCAGCCCCAGCATTTT. It yields the protein CASKAVYSNQPQHF. The chain recombines TRBV2 with TRBJ1-5; no clear D gene. The CDR3 has 14 residues. CDR1 and CDR2 (germline): SNHLY, FYNNEI. The V gene lost 7 bases and the J gene lost 0 bases, with 10 bases spanning the gap.

This chain links TRBV28 with TRBJ2-1, with a weak D call TRBD2 (6 bases). With 5 bases removed from V and 2 bases from J, the gap between germline ends came to 16 bases. The CDR3 extends over 16 amino acids. CDR1 and CDR2 from the germline V gene are MDHEN and SYDVKM. CDR3 loop: CASSRGRDSTYNEQFF. The CDR3 DNA sequence: TGTGCCAGCAGTAGGGGAAGGGACTCGACCTACAATGAGCAGTTCTTC.

V usage is TRBV9 and J usage is TRBJ2-1; D not resolved. CDR1 and CDR2 from the germline V gene are SGDLS and YYNGEE. This CDR3 is 10 amino acids long. The germline V and J ends were trimmed by 0 bases and 8 bases, with 0 bases remaining between them. CDR3 sequence reads: CASSVDEQFF. As DNA, the CDR3 is TGTGCCAGCAGCGTAGATGAGCAGTTCTTC.

The rearrangement joins TRBV19 to TRBJ1-2, with unresolved D. Trimming removed 7 bases at V and 4 bases at J, with 13 bases between. The CDR3 sequence is 13 residues long. Germline V gene data show CDR1 as LNHDA and CDR2 as SQIVND (reference sequence). The CDR3 loop reads CASTPGLTYGYTF. In DNA, the CDR3 is TGTGCCAGTACCCCCGGCCTTACCTATGGCTACACCTTC.

In this sample, this clone turned up a few times. Distinct nucleotide sequences in the sample also encode this CDR3. J is TRBJ2-1 and V is TRBV5-1, with D tentatively TRBD2 (5 bases). In germline, CDR1 is SGHRS, CDR2 YFSETQ. V was shortened by 1 base and J by 0 bases, with 8 bases between the two germline ends. CDR3 size: 15 residues. CDR3 protein: CASSLSSGSYNEQFF. CDR3 nucleotides: TGCGCCAGCAGCTTGTCGAGCGGCTCCTACAATGAGCAGTTCTTC.

This chain links TRBV27 with TRBJ2-1, with 8 bases aligning to TRBD2. The germline V gene encodes CDR1 MNHEY and CDR2 SMNVEV (reference sequence). The ends lost 1 base at V and 15 bases at J; junction bases unmatched: 8. The CDR3 contains 13 residues. CDR3 nucleotide sequence: TGTGCCAGCAGTTTATTAGCGGGAAGTGCTTGGTTCTTC. Encoded protein: CASSLLAGSAWFF.

This clone came up once. This chain links TRBV19 with TRBJ1-4, with 10 bases aligning to TRBD1. Unmatched junction bases numbered 7, after V lost 3 bases and J lost 6 bases. This CDR3 has 16 residues. The germline CDR1 and CDR2 sequences are LNHDA and SQIVND (reference sequence). The CDR3 DNA follows: TGTGCCAGTAGTATTTACTCCGGGACAGGGGATGAAAAACTGTTTTTT. The encoded protein is CASSIYSGTGDEKLFF.

The CDR3 is CSAGVAGELFF. The CDR3, as DNA: TGCAGTGCAGGGGTAGCCGGGGAGCTGTTTTTT. The chain joins TRBV20-1 to TRBJ2-2; D perhaps matches TRBD1 (5 bases). The CDR3 extends over 11 amino acids. Germline lookup yields CDR1 DFQATT and CDR2 SNEGSKA (reference sequence). With 6 bases removed from V and 6 bases from J, the gap between germline ends came to 8 bases.

Concerning this clone: Other DNA sequences in the sample encode the same CDR3. This rearrangement joins TRBV19 to TRBJ1-5, with no clear D. The CDR3 consists of 14 residues. CDR1 is LNHDA and CDR2 is SQIVND in the germline V gene (reference sequence). V lost 5 bases and J lost 0, with 8 bases in between. This CDR3 is CASSRQNSNQPQHF. The CDR3, as DNA: TGTGCCAGTAGTCGGCAGAATAGCAATCAGCCCCAGCATTTT.

V gene TRBV29-1 combines with J gene TRBJ2-7; 10 positions agree with TRBD1. The V and J ends lost 7 bases and 3 bases, in that order; junction bases with no gene match: 6. The germline V gene encodes CDR1 SQVTM and CDR2 ANQGSEA. The CDR3 is 13 residues long. CDR3 region: CSAEGQGFYEQYF. The DNA for the CDR3 is TGCAGCGCAGAGGGACAGGGGTTCTACGAGCAGTACTTC.

The CDR3 sequence is CSVGGTGAYEQYF. CDR3 in DNA: TGCAGCGTTGGCGGGACAGGGGCCTACGAGCAGTACTTC. V and J are TRBV29-1 and TRBJ2-7, with TRBD1 matching over 10 bases. The V gene's germline CDR1 is SQVTM and CDR2 ANQGSEA. J gave up 2 bases and V 4 bases, and 2 bases lay outside the gene matches. This CDR3 comprises 13 residues.

This clone showed up just once. The rearrangement links TRBV5-4 to TRBJ2-1; no clear D gene. Germline V gene data show CDR1 as SGHNT and CDR2 as YYREEE (reference sequence). The CDR3 consists of 11 residues. V shed 6 bases and J shed 9 bases, with 10 bases lying between them. In nucleotides, the CDR3 is TGTGCCAGCACCAGGACGGGTGAGCAGTTCTTC. Its translation: CASTRTGEQFF. Complete variable domain (other parts from reference TRBV5-4 and TRBJ2-1): ETGVTQSPTHLIKTRGQQVTLRCSSQSGHNTVSWYQQALGQGPQFIFQYYREEENGRGNFPPRFSGLQFPNYSSELNVNALELDDSALYLCASTRTGEQFFGPGTRLTVL.

The genes are TRBV27 and TRBJ1-5; no clear D. This CDR3 region has 14 residues. In germline, CDR1 is MNHEY, CDR2 SMNVEV (reference sequence). V was shortened by 9 bases and J by 0 bases, with 12 bases between the two germline ends. The CDR3 DNA reads TGTGCCAGTGGAACTCTTTTTAGCAATCAGCCCCAGCATTTT. As protein: CASGTLFSNQPQHF.

This clone was counted a few times. The chain combines TRBV29-1 with TRBJ2-5; TRBD1 is a possible D gene (6 bases). The end of the DNA fits TRBJ2-7 better, so the J call may be wrong. The CDR3 contains 13 residues. Germline V gives CDR1 SQVTM, CDR2 ANQGSEA. CDR3 coding DNA: TGCAGCGTTGACGGGCAGGGGAACAACGAGCAGTACTTC. This sequence encodes CSVDGQGNNEQYF.

A note on this clone: Mismatch with germline at one junction end may stem from a read error. The J gene is TRBJ1-4, the V gene TRBV7-9; D gene uncertain. The CDR3 is 14 amino acids. Germline V CDR1 and CDR2: SEHNR, FQNEAQ (reference sequence). As DNA, the CDR3 is TGTGCCAGCAGCATAGCGGGTAGAGATGAAAAACTGTTTTTT. Translation: CASSIAGRDEKLFF. Full variable domain (missing parts from reference TRBV7-9 and TRBJ1-4): DTGVSQNPRHKITKRGQNVTFRCDPISEHNRLYWYRQTLGQGPEFLTYFQNEAQLEKSRLLSDRFSAERPKGSFSTLEIQRTEQGDSAMYLCASSIAGRDEKLFFGSGTQLSVL.

The chain is built from TRBV28 and TRBJ2-7; D unclear. This CDR3 is built from 14 residues. The germline V and J ends were trimmed by 5 bases and 3 bases, with 14 bases remaining between them. CDR1 is MDHEN, CDR2 SYDVKM, per germline. The CDR3 region is CASSGSSMNYEQYF. The CDR3 coding sequence is TGTGCCAGCAGTGGCAGCAGCATGAACTACGAGCAGTACTTC.

Only one count was recorded for this clone. The gene calls are TRBV5-1 and TRBJ1-1; 8 bases match TRBD1. Germline loops: CDR1 SGHRS, CDR2 YFSETQ. The CDR3 consists of 15 residues. V lost 4 bases and J lost 1; bases outside the gene matches: 6. CDR3 bases: TGCGCCAGCAGCAGGACAGGGACAGGGAACACTGAAGCTTTCTTT. This gives the protein CASSRTGTGNTEAFF.

The chain employs TRBV7-9 and TRBJ2-3; 7 bases map to TRBD1. This CDR3 has 14 amino acids. CDR1 SEHNR and CDR2 FQNEAQ come from the germline V gene (reference sequence). Germline trimming cut 3 bases from V and 2 bases from J; bases unmatched to any gene: 2. As DNA, the CDR3 is TGTGCCAGCAGCTTGGGACAGAACACAGATACGCAGTATTTT. Translated: CASSLGQNTDTQYF.

V usage is TRBV10-3 and J usage is TRBJ2-7; 8 bases fit TRBD1. The CDR3 is 14 amino acids. The germline V gene encodes CDR1 ENHRY and CDR2 SYGVKD. The trim removed 4 bases at V and 0 bases at J, leaving 2 bases unmatched. CDR3 in amino acids: CAISVGQGSYEQYF. The CDR3 DNA reads as TGTGCCATCAGTGTAGGACAGGGCTCCTACGAGCAGTACTTC.

On this clone itself: At the DNA level, this CDR3 is encoded by other sequences in the same sample as well. Here the CDR3 reads CASSFSGLAGYNEQFF. In DNA, the CDR3 is TGTGCCAGCAGCTTTTCGGGACTAGCGGGGTACAATGAGCAGTTCTTC. This rearrangement joins TRBV7-8 to TRBJ2-1; 13 bases match TRBD2. CDR3 length equals 16 residues. V lost 3 bases, J lost 4 bases, and 3 bases stayed unmatched. Germline assignment: CDR1 SGHVS and CDR2 FQNEAQ.

This clone has at least ten counts. The chain links TRBV6-4 to TRBJ2-7, with D possibly TRBD1 on 6 matching bases. CDR1 is MRHNA and CDR2 is SNTAGT in the germline V gene. This CDR3 is built from 13 residues. V gave up 8 bases and J gave up 9 bases, with 20 bases separating them. The CDR3 here is CASLRGGWFGQYF. The CDR3 DNA sequence: TGTGCCAGCCTCAGGGGTGGATGGTTTGGGCAGTACTTC.

This clone has only one observation. The chain employs TRBV27 and TRBJ2-7; 10 bases line up with TRBD1. Germline loops: CDR1 MNHEY, CDR2 SMNVEV (reference sequence). This CDR3 has 12 residues. Trimming at V came to 8 bases and at J to 4 bases, leaving 2 bases not matched to a gene. This chain's CDR3 is CASRDRGYEQYF. For the CDR3, the DNA is TGTGCCAGCCGGGACAGGGGATACGAGCAGTACTTC.

CDR3 bases: TGTGCCAGCCGGAGATATCAAGAGACCCAGTACTTC. As protein: CASRRYQETQYF. The V and J genes are TRBV2 and TRBJ2-5; D remains ambiguous. The CDR3 is 12 amino acids. With 8 bases removed from V and 2 bases from J, the gap between germline ends came to 9 bases. Germline lookup yields CDR1 SNHLY and CDR2 FYNNEI.

This clone was counted only a few times. The CDR3 DNA follows: TGTGCCAGCAGTGTCTCTGGGACTAGCGTCTCCTATACGCAGTATTTT. Its translation: CASSVSGTSVSYTQYF. The chain uses TRBV2 and TRBJ2-3, with 10 bases fitting TRBD2. Unmatched junction bases numbered 11, after V lost 4 bases and J lost 7 bases. CDR1 is SNHLY, CDR2 FYNNEI, per germline. The CDR3 loop spans 16 amino acids.

The genes are TRBV5-8 and TRBJ2-3, with 9 nucleotides matching TRBD2. The germline CDR1 and CDR2 sequences are SGHTS and YDEGEE. CDR3 length equals 17 residues. V shed 0 bases, J shed 7 bases, and the junction held 12 bases outside the gene matches. The CDR3 reads CASSLASGAGGGNTQYF. The CDR3 DNA reads TGTGCCAGCAGCTTGGCCTCGGGAGCGGGAGGCGGTAATACGCAGTATTTT.

This clone was recorded at least ten times. The chain carries TRBV4-1 and TRBJ2-3; no definite D call. This CDR3 region has 16 residues. V dropped 1 base and J dropped 2 bases, with 13 bases sitting between them. Germline CDR1 and CDR2: MGHRA and YSYEKL. The CDR3 sequence: CASSQVDMGFTDTQYF. The CDR3, as DNA: TGCGCCAGCAGCCAAGTAGACATGGGATTCACAGATACGCAGTATTTT.

The V gene is TRBV7-9, the J gene TRBJ1-2; D is ambiguous. Trimming took 2 bases from V and 1 from J, leaving 8 bases between them. The germline CDR1 and CDR2 sequences are SEHNR and FQNEAQ (reference sequence). The CDR3 extends over 14 amino acids. The CDR3: CASSLSFSNYGYTF. The CDR3 DNA follows: TGTGCCAGCAGCTTATCTTTTAGTAACTATGGCTACACCTTC.

This clone occurred a few times. The V gene is TRBV19, the J gene TRBJ1-2; 9 bases match TRBD1. Trimming at V came to 4 bases and at J to 0 bases, leaving 9 bases not matched to a gene. The length of the CDR3 is 17 residues. Germline V lookup: CDR1 LNHDA, CDR2 SQIVND (reference sequence). The CDR3, as DNA: TGTGCCAGTAGTACGGTAGACAGGGGGTCTACTAACTATGGCTACACCTTC. Translated: CASSTVDRGSTNYGYTF.

This chain's CDR3 is CASSQVGTAVGEQYF. Here the CDR3 DNA reads TGTGCCAGCAGCCAAGTTGGGACAGCGGTAGGAGAGCAGTACTTC. J is TRBJ2-7 and V is TRBV14; 7 bases are shared with TRBD1. Per the germline V gene, CDR1 is SGHDN and CDR2 is FVKESK. The J segment lost 7 bases and the V segment lost 1 base, leaving 10 bases of the junction unmatched. This CDR3 is built from 15 residues.